These 5 T cell receptor beta chains came from one sample sequenced in a study of cytomegalovirus exposure and HLA in healthy donors. Researchers ran the PCR with 60 Vbeta and 13 Jbeta primers. Assay: immunoSEQ multiplex PCR; the TCRdb copy retains only in-frame clones and omits some. The sample table sets out more than 40,000 clones. Sequenced material: PBMCs. Every receptor here comes from a female donor in good health and CMV-seronegative.

The rearrangement links TRBV18 to TRBJ2-7, with 9 bases aligning to TRBD2. This CDR3 comprises 14 residues. J gave up 3 bases and V 1 base, and 1 base lay outside the gene matches. Germline lookup yields CDR1 KGHSH and CDR2 LQKENI. CDR3 DNA: TGTGCCAGCTCACCACTAGCGGGGGACTACGAGCAGTACTTC. Residues: CASSPLAGDYEQYF.

The chain links TRBV29-1 to TRBJ1-1; D is unresolved. The CDR3 contains 14 residues. Trimming took 1 base from V and 4 from J, leaving 13 bases between them. Germline CDR1 and CDR2: SQVTM and ANQGSEA. The DNA for the CDR3 is TGCAGCGTTGAAGCCTCAGCGCTGATCACTGAAGCTTTCTTT. It yields the protein CSVEASALITEAFF.

This chain links TRBV5-6 with TRBJ2-7; D may be TRBD2 (5 bases). The CDR3 has 15 residues. From germline, CDR1 is SGHDT and CDR2 YYEEEE. The V gene lost 0 bases and the J gene lost 0 bases, with 10 bases spanning the gap. Here the CDR3 reads CASSLVGVLSYEQYF. CDR3 in DNA: TGTGCCAGCAGCTTGGTCGGGGTTCTCTCCTACGAGCAGTACTTC.

CDR3 DNA sequence: TGTGCCAGCAGTGACGGGCCGGGGGGCACTGAAGCTTTCTTT. As protein: CASSDGPGGTEAFF. The chain joins TRBV6-4 to TRBJ1-1, with D tentatively TRBD1 (5 bases). This CDR3 has 14 residues. V dropped 2 bases and J dropped 4 bases, with 11 bases sitting between them. Looked up from germline, CDR1 is MRHNA and CDR2 is SNTAGT.

The chain is built from TRBV29-1 and TRBJ2-7; D may be TRBD2 (6 bases). This CDR3 has 16 residues. V was pared by 2 bases and J by 0 bases, with 17 bases between. The V gene's germline CDR1 is SQVTM and CDR2 ANQGSEA. The CDR3 sequence is CSVESIGGTYSYEQYF. The CDR3 bases are TGCAGCGTTGAATCGATCGGCGGGACGTACTCCTACGAGCAGTACTTC.